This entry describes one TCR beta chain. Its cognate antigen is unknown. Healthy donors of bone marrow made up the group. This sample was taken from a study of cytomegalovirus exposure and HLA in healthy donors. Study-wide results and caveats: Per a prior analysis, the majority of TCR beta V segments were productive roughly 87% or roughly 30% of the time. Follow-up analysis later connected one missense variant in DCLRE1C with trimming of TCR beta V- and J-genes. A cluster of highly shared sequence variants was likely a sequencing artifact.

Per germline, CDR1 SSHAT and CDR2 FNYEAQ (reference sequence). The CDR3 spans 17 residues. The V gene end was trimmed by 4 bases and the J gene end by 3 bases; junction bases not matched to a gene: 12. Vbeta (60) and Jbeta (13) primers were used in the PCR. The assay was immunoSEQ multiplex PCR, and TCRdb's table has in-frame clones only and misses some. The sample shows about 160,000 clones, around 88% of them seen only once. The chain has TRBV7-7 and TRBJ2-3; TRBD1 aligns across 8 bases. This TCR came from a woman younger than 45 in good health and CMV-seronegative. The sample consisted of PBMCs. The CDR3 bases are TGTGCCAGCAGCTCTAGGCTGGACAGGGAAGGAACAGATACGCAGTATTTT. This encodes CASSSRLDREGTDTQYF.